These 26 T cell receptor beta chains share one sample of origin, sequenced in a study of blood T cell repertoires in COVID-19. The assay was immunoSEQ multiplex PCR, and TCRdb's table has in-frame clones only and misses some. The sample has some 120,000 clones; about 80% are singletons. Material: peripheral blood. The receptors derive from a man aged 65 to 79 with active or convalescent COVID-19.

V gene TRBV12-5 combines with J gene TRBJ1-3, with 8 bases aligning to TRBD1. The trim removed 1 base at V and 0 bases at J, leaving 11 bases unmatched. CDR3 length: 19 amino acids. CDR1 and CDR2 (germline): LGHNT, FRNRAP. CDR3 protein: CASGLAGTGNIRSGNTIYF. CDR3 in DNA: TGTGCTAGTGGTTTGGCCGGGACAGGTAATATCCGCTCTGGAAACACCATATATTTT.

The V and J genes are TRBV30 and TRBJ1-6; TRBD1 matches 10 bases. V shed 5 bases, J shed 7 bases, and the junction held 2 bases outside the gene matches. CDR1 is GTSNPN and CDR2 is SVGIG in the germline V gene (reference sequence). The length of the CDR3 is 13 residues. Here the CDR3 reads CAWGGQGNSPLHF. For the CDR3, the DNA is TGTGCCTGGGGGGGACAGGGGAATTCACCCCTCCACTTT.

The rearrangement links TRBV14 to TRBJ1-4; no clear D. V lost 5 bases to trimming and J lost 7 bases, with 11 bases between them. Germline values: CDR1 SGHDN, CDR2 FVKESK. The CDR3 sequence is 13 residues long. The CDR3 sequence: CASSGPAGEKLFF. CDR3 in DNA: TGTGCCAGCAGCGGGCCCGCGGGTGAAAAACTGTTTTTT.

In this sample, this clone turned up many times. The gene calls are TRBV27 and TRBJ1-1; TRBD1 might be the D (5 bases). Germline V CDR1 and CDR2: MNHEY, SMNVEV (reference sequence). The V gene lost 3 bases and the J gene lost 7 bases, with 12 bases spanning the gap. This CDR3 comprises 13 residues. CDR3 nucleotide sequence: TGTGCCAGCAGTTTTTCAGGGCGAAATGAAGCTTTCTTT. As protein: CASSFSGRNEAFF.

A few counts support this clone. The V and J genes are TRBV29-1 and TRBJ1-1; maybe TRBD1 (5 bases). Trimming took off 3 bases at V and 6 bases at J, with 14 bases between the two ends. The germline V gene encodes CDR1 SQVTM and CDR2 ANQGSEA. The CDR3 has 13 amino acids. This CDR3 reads CSVDTGAWAEAFF. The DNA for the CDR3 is TGCAGCGTTGACACAGGAGCGTGGGCTGAAGCTTTCTTT.

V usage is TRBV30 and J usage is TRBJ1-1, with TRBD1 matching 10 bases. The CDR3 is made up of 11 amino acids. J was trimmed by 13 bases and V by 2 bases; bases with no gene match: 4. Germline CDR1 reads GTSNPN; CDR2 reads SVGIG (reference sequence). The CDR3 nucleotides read TGTGCCTGGAGTCGGGGGGACAGGGGTTTCTTT. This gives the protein CAWSRGDRGFF.

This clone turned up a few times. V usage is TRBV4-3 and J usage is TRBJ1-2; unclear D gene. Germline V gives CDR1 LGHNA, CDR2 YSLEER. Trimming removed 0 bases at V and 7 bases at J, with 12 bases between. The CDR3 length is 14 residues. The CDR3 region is CASSQDWSRGGYTF. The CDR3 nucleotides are TGCGCCAGCAGCCAAGATTGGAGTCGGGGTGGCTACACCTTC.

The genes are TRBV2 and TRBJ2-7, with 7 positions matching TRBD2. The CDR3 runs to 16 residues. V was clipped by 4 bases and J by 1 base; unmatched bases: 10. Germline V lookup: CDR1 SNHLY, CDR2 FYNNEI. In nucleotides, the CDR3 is TGTGCCAGCAGTGTGGGTAGCGGGTCCAATTCCTACGAGCAGTACTTC. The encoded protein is CASSVGSGSNSYEQYF.

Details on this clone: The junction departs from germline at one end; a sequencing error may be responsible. The CDR3 DNA sequence: TGTGCTAGCAGCTTAGCCCCCACAGGGCCGGGCTCCGAGCAGTACTTC. Its protein is CASSLAPTGPGSEQYF. The chain is built from TRBV7-7 and TRBJ2-7; D is perhaps TRBD1 (6 bases). Germline V gene sequence: CDR1 SSHAT, CDR2 FNYEAQ (reference sequence). This CDR3 is 16 amino acids long.

The CDR3 spells CASSQTGGSEAFF. The CDR3 DNA follows: TGTGCCAGCAGCCAAACAGGGGGAAGTGAAGCTTTCTTT. The V and J genes are TRBV3-1 (or the pseudogene TRBV3-2) and TRBJ1-1, with 8 nucleotides matching TRBD1. V lost 2 bases to trimming and J lost 7 bases; unmatched junction nucleotides: 3. Germline-derived CDR1 and CDR2 are LGHDT and YNNKEL (reference sequence). The CDR3 loop spans 13 amino acids.

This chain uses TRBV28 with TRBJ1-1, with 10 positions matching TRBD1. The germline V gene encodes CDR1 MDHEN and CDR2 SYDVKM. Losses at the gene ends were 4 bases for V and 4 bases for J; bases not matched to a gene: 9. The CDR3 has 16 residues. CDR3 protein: CASSSTGQGWSTEAFF. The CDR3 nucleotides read TGTGCCAGCAGTTCCACGGGACAGGGGTGGAGCACTGAAGCTTTCTTT.

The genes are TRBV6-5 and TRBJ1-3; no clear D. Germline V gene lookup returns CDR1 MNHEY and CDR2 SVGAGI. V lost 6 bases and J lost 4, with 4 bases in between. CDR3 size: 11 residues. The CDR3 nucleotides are TGTGCCAGCAGCTTAGGAAACACCATATATTTT. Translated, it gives CASSLGNTIYF.

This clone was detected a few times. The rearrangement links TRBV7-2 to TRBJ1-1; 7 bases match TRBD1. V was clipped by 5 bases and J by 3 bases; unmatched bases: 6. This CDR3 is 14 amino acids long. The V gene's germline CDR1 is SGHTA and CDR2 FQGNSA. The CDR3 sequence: CASSPRGWDTEAFF. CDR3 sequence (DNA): TGTGCCAGCAGCCCCAGGGGGTGGGACACTGAAGCTTTCTTT.

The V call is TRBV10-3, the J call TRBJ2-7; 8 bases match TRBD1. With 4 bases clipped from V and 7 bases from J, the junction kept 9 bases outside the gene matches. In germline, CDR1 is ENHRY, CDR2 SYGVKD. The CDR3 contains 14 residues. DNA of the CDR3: TGTGCCATCAGTGTCGGACAGGGTTCTCGGGAGCAGTACTTC. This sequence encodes CAISVGQGSREQYF.

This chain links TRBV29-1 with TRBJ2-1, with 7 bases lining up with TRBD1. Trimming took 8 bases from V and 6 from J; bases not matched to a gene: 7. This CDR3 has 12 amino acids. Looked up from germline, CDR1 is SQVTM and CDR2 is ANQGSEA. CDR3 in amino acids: CSTRQGSNEQFF. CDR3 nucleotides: TGCAGCACCAGACAGGGTTCCAATGAGCAGTTCTTC.

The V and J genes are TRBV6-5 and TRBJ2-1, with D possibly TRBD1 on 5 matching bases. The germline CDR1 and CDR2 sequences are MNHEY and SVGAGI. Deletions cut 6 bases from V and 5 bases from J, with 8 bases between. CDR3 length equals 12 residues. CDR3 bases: TGTGCCAGCAGGGCCAGGGACAATGAGCAGTTCTTC. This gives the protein CASRARDNEQFF.

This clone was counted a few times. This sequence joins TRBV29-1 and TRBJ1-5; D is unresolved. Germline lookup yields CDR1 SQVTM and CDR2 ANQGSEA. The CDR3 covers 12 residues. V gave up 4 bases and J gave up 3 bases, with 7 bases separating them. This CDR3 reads CSVAGFNQPQHF. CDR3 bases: TGCAGCGTTGCAGGTTTCAATCAGCCCCAGCATTTT.

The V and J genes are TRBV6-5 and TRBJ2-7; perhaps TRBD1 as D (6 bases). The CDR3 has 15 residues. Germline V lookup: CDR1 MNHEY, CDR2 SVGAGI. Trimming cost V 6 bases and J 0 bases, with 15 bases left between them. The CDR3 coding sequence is TGTGCCAGCAGAAGCAGGATACAGGGCTCCTACGAGCAGTACTTC. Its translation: CASRSRIQGSYEQYF.

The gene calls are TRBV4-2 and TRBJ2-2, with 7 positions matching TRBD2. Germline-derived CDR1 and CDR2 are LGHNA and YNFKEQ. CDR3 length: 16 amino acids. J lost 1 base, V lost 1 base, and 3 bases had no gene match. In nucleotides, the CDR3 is TGTGCCAGCAGCCAAGGAGCGGGACTGAACACCGGGGAGCTGTTTTTT. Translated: CASSQGAGLNTGELFF.

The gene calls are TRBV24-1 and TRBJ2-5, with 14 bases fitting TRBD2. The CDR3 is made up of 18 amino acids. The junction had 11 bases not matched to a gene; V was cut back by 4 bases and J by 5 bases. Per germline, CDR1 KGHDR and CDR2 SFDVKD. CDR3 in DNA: TGTGCCACCAGTGACAGTGGACTAGCGGGAGGCTGGATGGAGACCCAGTACTTC. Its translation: CATSDSGLAGGWMETQYF.

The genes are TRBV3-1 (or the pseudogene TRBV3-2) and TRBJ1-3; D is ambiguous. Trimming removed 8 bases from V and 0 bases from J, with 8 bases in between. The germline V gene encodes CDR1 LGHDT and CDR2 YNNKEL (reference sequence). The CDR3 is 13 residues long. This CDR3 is CASGLFSGNTIYF. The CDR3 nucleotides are TGTGCCAGCGGGCTGTTCTCTGGAAACACCATATATTTT.

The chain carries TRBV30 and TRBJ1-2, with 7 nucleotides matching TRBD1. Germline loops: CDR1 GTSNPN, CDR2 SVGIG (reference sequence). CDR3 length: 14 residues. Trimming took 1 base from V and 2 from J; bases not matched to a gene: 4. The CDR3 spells CAWSAPGQNYGYTF. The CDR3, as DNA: TGTGCCTGGAGTGCCCCGGGACAGAACTATGGCTACACCTTC.

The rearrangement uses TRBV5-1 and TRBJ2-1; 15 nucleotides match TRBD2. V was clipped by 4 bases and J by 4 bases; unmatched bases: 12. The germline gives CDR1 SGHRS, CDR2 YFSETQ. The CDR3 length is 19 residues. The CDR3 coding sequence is TGCGCCAGCAGCCTCCCCGGGACTAGCGGGAGGCTAATATACAATGAGCAGTTCTTC. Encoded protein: CASSLPGTSGRLIYNEQFF.

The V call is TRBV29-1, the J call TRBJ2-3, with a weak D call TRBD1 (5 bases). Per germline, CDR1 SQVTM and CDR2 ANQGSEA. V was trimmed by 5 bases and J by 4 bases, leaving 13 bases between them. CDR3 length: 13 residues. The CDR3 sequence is CSVCFQGADTQYF. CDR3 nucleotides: TGCAGCGTTTGTTTCCAGGGTGCAGATACGCAGTATTTT.

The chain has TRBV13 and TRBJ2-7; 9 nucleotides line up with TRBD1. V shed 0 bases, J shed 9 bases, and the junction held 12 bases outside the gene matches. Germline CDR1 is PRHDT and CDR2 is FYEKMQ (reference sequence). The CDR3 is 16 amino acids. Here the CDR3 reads CASSLGLSDRGSAQYF. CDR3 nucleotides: TGTGCCAGCAGCTTAGGCCTTTCGGACAGGGGCTCCGCGCAGTACTTC.

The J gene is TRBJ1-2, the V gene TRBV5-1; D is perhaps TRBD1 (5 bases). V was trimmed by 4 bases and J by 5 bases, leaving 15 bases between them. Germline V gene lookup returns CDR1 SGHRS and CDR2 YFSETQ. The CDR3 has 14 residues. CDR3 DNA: TGCGCCAGCAGCCAAAGAACGACAGAGTATGGCTACACCTTC. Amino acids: CASSQRTTEYGYTF.